This T cell receptor beta chain appears in the sequencing data of a study of high-grade serous ovarian cancer treatment subgroups. CDR3 length equals 12 residues. The protocol was immunoSEQ multiplex PCR, while the TCRdb copy is restricted to in-frame clones and leaves out a portion. Of 3,000 to 4,500 clones listed, over 70% are singletons. Tumor tissue was taken before any definitive surgery or chemotherapy was given. The gene calls are TRBV1 and TRBJ1-1; the D segment call TRBD1 is taken from the table without a DNA check. TRBV1 is given as a pseudogene. Sequencing was performed on tumor tissue. The receptor was derived from a human donor with high-grade serous ovarian cancer. CDR3 sequence reads: CASSQTGTEAFF. The CDR3 DNA sequence: TGCGCCAGCAGCCAAACCGGGACAGAAGCTTTCTTT.